These T cell receptor beta chains were read from a single sample in a study of sequential checkpoint blockade in melanoma. Profiled with immunoSEQ multiplex PCR; TCRdb holds only in-frame clones, not every one. Seen here are a few thousand clones, around 24% observed once, and the top ten hold around 16%. Sample: tumor tissue (inferred from file names), taken from a patient given nivolumab and ipilimumab in sequence. These receptors all come from a human donor with melanoma. Both conserved end residues are part of each CDR3. The order of the fields is D gene, V gene, clone size, J gene, CDR3 protein, CDR3 DNA. D genes are given only for firm matches. The listing skips clone size in some rows; elsewhere it reads once, few, many or a size class.

d_gene: .; v_gene: TRBV11-3; abundance: few; j_gene: TRBJ2-2; CDR3aa: CASSATGRKVGELFF; CDR3nt: TGTGCCAGCAGCGCGACAGGGAGGAAAGTCGGGGAGCTGTTTTTT
d_gene: TRBD1; v_gene: TRBV9; abundance: few; j_gene: TRBJ1-3; CDR3aa: CASSETGPGNTIYF; CDR3nt: TGTGCCAGCAGCGAGACAGGGCCTGGAAACACCATATATTTT
d_gene: .; v_gene: TRBV6-8; abundance: .; j_gene: TRBJ1-5; CDR3aa: CASSYAGTGQPQHF; CDR3nt: TGTGCCAGCAGTTACGCCGGGACGGGGCAGCCCCAGCATTTT
d_gene: TRBD1; v_gene: TRBV6-8; abundance: .; j_gene: TRBJ2-5; CDR3aa: CASNAGTAPQYF; CDR3nt: TGTGCCAGCAACGCCGGGACAGCACCCCAGTACTTC
d_gene: .; v_gene: TRBV19; abundance: medium-sized; j_gene: TRBJ2-2; CDR3aa: CASSIGGGTGELFF; CDR3nt: TGTGCCAGTAGTATAGGAGGGGGCACCGGGGAGCTGTTTTTT
d_gene: .; v_gene: TRBV12-2; abundance: few; j_gene: TRBJ1-4; CDR3aa: CASRLLFYSPWSRNEKLFF; CDR3nt: TGTGCAAGTCGCTTGCTTTTTTACTCCCCCTGGTCACGGAATGAAAAACTGTTTTTT
d_gene: .; v_gene: TRBV7-1; abundance: few; j_gene: TRBJ2-3; CDR3aa: CASSLASARTQYF; CDR3nt: TGTGCCAGCAGCTTAGCGTCGGCCAGGACGCAGTATTTT
d_gene: TRBD1; v_gene: TRBV11-3; abundance: .; j_gene: TRBJ1-1; CDR3aa: CASSFVLRDSYEAFF; CDR3nt: TGTGCCAGCAGCTTCGTACTCCGGGACAGCTATGAAGCTTTCTTT
d_gene: .; v_gene: TRBV6-8; abundance: .; j_gene: TRBJ1-6; CDR3aa: CASTSPSGPRGNSPLHF; CDR3nt: TGTGCCAGCACGTCCCCTTCGGGGCCGAGAGGGAATTCACCCCTCCACTTT
d_gene: TRBD1; v_gene: TRBV29-1; abundance: .; j_gene: TRBJ2-4; CDR3aa: CSVEDKGAGNIQYF; CDR3nt: TGCAGCGTTGAAGATAAGGGGGCCGGAAACATTCAGTACTTC
d_gene: TRBD1; v_gene: TRBV6-8; abundance: few; j_gene: TRBJ1-1; CDR3aa: CASSSGGQGTEAFF; CDR3nt: TGTGCCAGCAGTTCGGGGGGACAGGGCACTGAAGCTTTCTTT
d_gene: .; v_gene: TRBV9; abundance: many; j_gene: TRBJ2-7; CDR3aa: CASSLRSYSPSYEQYF; CDR3nt: TGTGCCAGCAGCTTAAGGAGCTACTCACCATCCTACGAGCAGTACTTC
d_gene: .; v_gene: TRBV5-1; abundance: .; j_gene: TRBJ2-2; CDR3aa: CASSLRTSNTGELFF; CDR3nt: TGCGCCAGCAGCTTAAGGACATCGAACACCGGGGAGCTGTTTTTT
d_gene: .; v_gene: TRBV30; abundance: few; j_gene: TRBJ2-1; CDR3aa: CAWSTGTWLVEQFF; CDR3nt: TGTGCCTGGAGTACCGGGACATGGCTGGTTGAGCAGTTCTTC
d_gene: .; v_gene: TRBV18; abundance: once; j_gene: TRBJ2-3; CDR3aa: CASSLKGGTGTDTQYF; CDR3nt: TGTGCCAGCTCACTTAAAGGAGGAACCGGGACAGATACGCAGTATTTT
d_gene: TRBD1; v_gene: TRBV5-1; abundance: .; j_gene: TRBJ2-7; CDR3aa: CASSFAGTDYEQYF; CDR3nt: TGCGCCAGCAGCTTCGCCGGGACAGACTACGAGCAGTACTTC
d_gene: TRBD2; v_gene: TRBV5-1; abundance: once; j_gene: TRBJ2-3; CDR3aa: CASTLAGGGTDTQYF; CDR3nt: TGCGCCAGTACCCTTGCGGGGGGCGGCACAGATACGCAGTATTTT
d_gene: .; v_gene: TRBV5-1; abundance: few; j_gene: TRBJ2-3; CDR3aa: CASSLAQSLDTQYF; CDR3nt: TGCGCCAGCAGCTTGGCCCAGAGCCTAGATACGCAGTATTTT
d_gene: .; v_gene: TRBV9; abundance: many; j_gene: TRBJ1-5; CDR3aa: CASSERQGSNQPQHF; CDR3nt: TGTGCCAGCAGTGAACGGCAGGGGAGCAATCAGCCCCAGCATTTT
d_gene: .; v_gene: TRBV11-3; abundance: .; j_gene: TRBJ2-3; CDR3aa: CASRPRGLAGTDTQYF; CDR3nt: TGTGCCAGCAGGCCCCGGGGATTAGCAGGGACAGATACGCAGTATTTT
d_gene: .; v_gene: TRBV12-5; abundance: .; j_gene: TRBJ1-3; CDR3aa: CASKSFSGNTIYF; CDR3nt: TGTGCTAGTAAAAGTTTCTCTGGAAACACCATATATTTT
d_gene: .; v_gene: TRBV29-1; abundance: few; j_gene: TRBJ1-3; CDR3aa: CSVEDWDGVSGNTIYF; CDR3nt: TGCAGCGTTGAAGACTGGGACGGCGTCTCTGGAAACACCATATATTTT
d_gene: .; v_gene: TRBV11-3; abundance: many; j_gene: TRBJ2-5; CDR3aa: CASSLRREQETQYF; CDR3nt: TGTGCCAGCAGCTTAAGGCGGGAACAAGAGACCCAGTACTTC
d_gene: .; v_gene: TRBV9; abundance: few; j_gene: TRBJ1-1; CDR3aa: CASSVKAGTEAFF; CDR3nt: TGTGCCAGCAGCGTAAAGGCCGGGACTGAAGCTTTCTTT
d_gene: .; v_gene: TRBV19; abundance: .; j_gene: TRBJ1-2; CDR3aa: CASSIALGRNNYGYTF; CDR3nt: TGTGCCAGTAGTATAGCCCTAGGACGGAATAACTATGGCTACACCTTC
d_gene: TRBD1; v_gene: TRBV9; abundance: few; j_gene: TRBJ1-2; CDR3aa: CASSGLGTGANYGYTF; CDR3nt: TGTGCCAGCAGCGGACTCGGGACAGGAGCTAACTATGGCTACACCTTC
d_gene: TRBD2; v_gene: TRBV9; abundance: few; j_gene: TRBJ2-1; CDR3aa: CASSPQGLAGGSSYNEQFF; CDR3nt: TGTGCCAGCAGCCCTCAGGGACTAGCGGGGGGAAGCTCCTACAATGAGCAGTTCTTC
d_gene: .; v_gene: TRBV7-8; abundance: many; j_gene: TRBJ2-7; CDR3aa: CASSYTESYEQYF; CDR3nt: TGTGCCAGCAGCTACACCGAGTCCTACGAGCAGTACTTC
d_gene: TRBD1; v_gene: TRBV6-8; abundance: medium-sized; j_gene: TRBJ1-1; CDR3aa: CASRSGQGSAFF; CDR3nt: TGTGCCAGCAGATCGGGACAGGGTAGTGCTTTCTTT
d_gene: .; v_gene: TRBV19; abundance: large; j_gene: TRBJ1-5; CDR3aa: CASKWAHISNQPQHF; CDR3nt: TGTGCCTCTAAGTGGGCTCATATCAGCAATCAGCCCCAGCATTTT
d_gene: .; v_gene: TRBV19; abundance: once; j_gene: TRBJ2-5; CDR3aa: CASSMDQETQYF; CDR3nt: TGTGCCAGTAGTATGGACCAAGAGACCCAGTACTTC
d_gene: .; v_gene: TRBV19; abundance: .; j_gene: TRBJ1-1; CDR3aa: CASSTQVRQTNTEAFF; CDR3nt: TGTGCCAGTAGTACCCAAGTGAGACAGACGAACACTGAAGCTTTCTTT
d_gene: TRBD1; v_gene: TRBV11-3; abundance: many; j_gene: TRBJ1-1; CDR3aa: CASSYRGGDTEAFF; CDR3nt: TGTGCCAGCAGCTACAGGGGTGGGGACACTGAAGCTTTCTTT
d_gene: .; v_gene: TRBV9; abundance: .; j_gene: TRBJ2-7; CDR3aa: CASGRGSYEQYF; CDR3nt: TGTGCCAGCGGACGAGGATCCTACGAGCAGTACTTC
d_gene: TRBD2; v_gene: TRBV11-3; abundance: many; j_gene: TRBJ2-1; CDR3aa: CASSLPALAGGNYNEQFF; CDR3nt: TGTGCCAGCAGCTTACCGGCCTTAGCGGGGGGCAACTACAATGAGCAGTTCTTC
d_gene: .; v_gene: TRBV30; abundance: .; j_gene: TRBJ2-7; CDR3aa: CAWSDRVGVQYF; CDR3nt: TGTGCCTGGAGTGACCGGGTAGGCGTGCAGTACTTC